The 21 T cell receptor beta chains below all came from one sample that was sequenced in a study of blood T cell repertoires in COVID-19 (dated by TCRdb to 2018 to 2021). The library relied on the immunoSEQ multiplex PCR assay. Not all clones reach the TCRdb copy of this immuneACCESS table, which keeps in-frame sequences only. Checked studies attribute under half of the gap to unresolved V genes and leave the rest unexplained. The sample records approximately 110,000 clones, more than 60% of which are singletons. The top ten clones comprise roughly 20% of the sample. Input material: peripheral blood. The receptor source for this set is a man in his 70s with active or convalescent COVID-19.

For the CDR3, the DNA is TGTGCCAGCTCACCAGCTAGCGGGAGTGGAGAGCAGTACTTC. Translating it yields CASSPASGSGEQYF. This chain connects TRBV18 to TRBJ2-7; 10 bases match TRBD2. J gave up 7 bases and V 2 bases, and 5 bases lay outside the gene matches. Per the germline V gene, CDR1 is KGHSH and CDR2 is LQKENI. The CDR3 is 14 amino acids.

The chain recombines TRBV7-8 with TRBJ1-5; D remains unclear. Trimming took off 4 bases at V and 4 bases at J, with 11 bases between the two ends. The CDR3 has 14 residues. Germline V gene sequence: CDR1 SGHVS, CDR2 FQNEAQ. The CDR3 DNA is TGTGCCAGCAGCTCAAGCGGTCCAAATCAGCCCCAGCATTTT. Its translation is CASSSSGPNQPQHF.

The V gene is TRBV7-9, the J gene TRBJ1-1, with D unresolved. CDR1 is SEHNR, CDR2 FQNEAQ, per germline (reference sequence). Between the trimmed V and J ends, which lost 1 base and 1 base, there was a span of 7 bases. CDR3 length: 14 residues. The CDR3 protein is CASSLVGSNTEAFF. The DNA for the CDR3 is TGTGCCAGCAGCTTAGTCGGGTCGAACACTGAAGCTTTCTTT.

The chain combines TRBV6-5 with TRBJ1-2; 9 bases line up with TRBD1. The CDR3 sequence is 14 residues long. The trim removed 4 bases at V and 7 bases at J, leaving 7 bases unmatched. Germline lookup yields CDR1 MNHEY and CDR2 SVGAGI. CDR3 residues: CASSSTGTGSGYTF. CDR3 DNA sequence: TGTGCCAGCAGTTCCACCGGGACAGGGTCTGGCTACACCTTC.

CDR3 coding DNA: TGCGCCAGCAGCCAAGAAGGGACTAGCGGCGGGGAGCTGTTTTTT. It encodes CASSQEGTSGGELFF. The V call is TRBV4-1, the J call TRBJ2-2; TRBD2 agrees at 11 bases. V gave up 0 bases and J gave up 7 bases; unmatched junction bases: 1. Germline CDR1 MGHRA, CDR2 YSYEKL. The CDR3 contains 15 residues.

The V and J genes are TRBV15 and TRBJ1-5, with D unresolved. There are 16 residues in the CDR3. CDR1 LNHNV and CDR2 YYDKDF come from the germline V gene (reference sequence). V lost 0 bases to trimming and J lost 0 bases, with 9 bases between them. CDR3 amino acids: CATSREGRNSNQPQHF. In DNA form, the CDR3 reads TGTGCCACCAGCAGAGAAGGCAGGAATAGCAATCAGCCCCAGCATTTT.

V gene TRBV21-1 combines with J gene TRBJ1-5; the table gives TRBD1 as D, unverified against the DNA. TRBV21-1 is termed a pseudogene. The CDR3 is made up of 15 amino acids. The DNA for the CDR3 is TGTGCCAGCAGCAAAGGATCTGGGGCCCATCAGCCCCAGCATTTT. Translated, it gives CASSKGSGAHQPQHF.

The V and J genes are TRBV19 and TRBJ2-7; TRBD2 aligns across 13 bases. This CDR3 is built from 15 residues. The trim removed 4 bases at V and 6 bases at J, leaving 6 bases unmatched. CDR1 LNHDA and CDR2 SQIVND come from the germline V gene (reference sequence). The CDR3 bases are TGTGCCAGTAGTACCCGGACTAGCGGGAGATCCGAGCAGTACTTC. Translating gives CASSTRTSGRSEQYF.

There are a few counts of this clone. The chain recombines TRBV2 with TRBJ1-5; TRBD1 might be the D (5 bases). The CDR3 extends over 15 amino acids. Trimming left V 3 bases short and J 4 bases short, with 13 bases between. Germline V gene lookup returns CDR1 SNHLY and CDR2 FYNNEI. The CDR3: CASSEEGQRNQPQHF. The CDR3 bases are TGTGCCAGCAGTGAGGAAGGACAAAGAAATCAGCCCCAGCATTTT.

The chain is built from TRBV3-1 (or the pseudogene TRBV3-2) and TRBJ2-1; 8 bases are shared with TRBD2. This CDR3 region has 16 residues. V trimming: 5 bases; J trimming: 7 bases; junction bases outside the gene matches: 13. Germline V gives CDR1 LGHDT, CDR2 YNNKEL (reference sequence). The CDR3 sequence is CASSVSGAGGKNEQFF. As DNA, the CDR3 is TGTGCCAGCAGCGTCTCAGGGGCGGGGGGTAAAAATGAGCAGTTCTTC.

This chain connects TRBV6-5 to TRBJ1-2, with D maybe TRBD1 (6 bases). This CDR3 is 14 amino acids long. Germline CDR1 MNHEY, CDR2 SVGAGI. Between the trimmed V and J ends, which lost 1 base and 3 bases, there was a span of 9 bases. CDR3 protein: CASSYLQGDYGYTF. The DNA of the CDR3 is TGTGCCAGCAGTTACTTACAGGGAGACTATGGCTACACCTTC.

The chain couples TRBV18 to TRBJ1-1; 9 bases map to TRBD1. Germline loops: CDR1 KGHSH, CDR2 LQKENI. The CDR3 loop spans 17 amino acids. V trimming: 3 bases; J trimming: 1 base; junction bases outside the gene matches: 9. CDR3 protein: CASSPYRGPGANTEAFF. The CDR3 nucleotides read TGTGCCAGCTCACCTTACAGGGGGCCGGGAGCGAACACTGAAGCTTTCTTT.

The chain joins TRBV9 to TRBJ2-3, with TRBD2 matching 10 bases. The CDR3 extends over 16 amino acids. With V trimmed by 4 bases and J by 2 bases, 7 bases remained unmatched. CDR1 is SGDLS, CDR2 YYNGEE, per germline. The CDR3 spells CASSLTSGKYTDTQYF. The DNA of the CDR3 is TGTGCCAGCAGCTTAACTAGCGGGAAATACACAGATACGCAGTATTTT.

The chain has TRBV5-6 and TRBJ1-1, with D perhaps matching TRBD1 (5 bases). Between the trimmed V and J ends, which lost 2 bases and 5 bases, there was a span of 10 bases. The CDR3 has 13 residues. CDR1 is SGHDT, CDR2 YYEEEE, per germline. In DNA form, the CDR3 reads TGTGCCAGCAGCTTTACCAGGGTAACTGAAGCTTTCTTT. As protein: CASSFTRVTEAFF.

This clone was seen at least ten times. V and J are TRBV6-6 and TRBJ1-4; tentatively, D is TRBD1 (5 bases). The CDR3 is made up of 14 amino acids. Germline CDR1 reads MNHNY; CDR2 reads SVGAGI (reference sequence). Between the trimmed V and J ends, which lost 5 bases and 2 bases, there was a span of 9 bases. DNA for the CDR3: TGTGCCAGCAGTGAGACAGTTACTAATGAAAAACTGTTTTTT. This gives the protein CASSETVTNEKLFF.

This rearrangement joins TRBV11-3 to TRBJ1-6; D ambiguous. Trimming cost V 2 bases and J 0 bases, with 11 bases left between them. The CDR3 contains 17 residues. Germline V gives CDR1 SGHNT, CDR2 YENEEA. CDR3 in amino acids: CASSLYDYSSYNSPLHF. DNA for the CDR3: TGTGCCAGCAGCTTATATGACTATAGCTCCTATAATTCACCCCTCCACTTT. The full variable domain, completed using reference TRBV11-3 and TRBJ1-6, is EAGVVQSPRYKIIEKKQPVAFWCNPISGHNTLYWYLQNLGQGPELLIRYENEEAVDDSQLPKDRFSAERLKGVDSTLKIQPAELGDSAVYLCASSLYDYSSYNSPLHFGNGTRLTVT.

A few counts support this clone. J is TRBJ2-7 and V is TRBV19, with 8 bases that match TRBD1. Trimming removed 5 bases from V and 4 bases from J; junction bases left unmatched: 10. The CDR3 loop spans 15 amino acids. Per germline, CDR1 LNHDA and CDR2 SQIVND (reference sequence). The chain's CDR3 is CASSPAGQVLYEQYF. In DNA form, the CDR3 reads TGTGCCAGTAGTCCTGCGGGACAGGTTTTATACGAGCAGTACTTC.

This clone was seen a handful of times. The J gene is TRBJ1-1, the V gene TRBV7-8, with a possible D match to TRBD1 (6 bases). The V and J ends lost 2 bases and 1 base respectively, with 14 bases between them. The CDR3 sequence is 16 residues long. Germline V gene sequence: CDR1 SGHVS, CDR2 FQNEAQ. The CDR3 loop is CASSLTPGHTNTEAFF. CDR3 bases: TGTGCCAGCAGCTTAACCCCGGGACATACGAACACTGAAGCTTTCTTT.

The CDR3: CASSDATPVDQETQYF. CDR3 DNA sequence: TGTGCCAGCAGTGATGCGACACCAGTAGATCAAGAGACCCAGTACTTC. This chain joins TRBV25-1 and TRBJ2-5; D unclear. The V end was cut by 3 bases, the J end by 2 bases, with 16 bases between. Germline V CDR1 and CDR2: MGHDK, SYGVNS. The CDR3 contains 16 residues.

This clone was seen more than once but under ten times. The chain links TRBV28 to TRBJ2-3, with TRBD1 matching over 9 bases. Germline lookup yields CDR1 MDHEN and CDR2 SYDVKM. The CDR3 extends over 16 amino acids. The V gene end was trimmed by 6 bases and the J gene end by 5 bases; junction bases not matched to a gene: 12. In DNA, the CDR3 is TGTGCCAGCAGCCTCCTGGGGACAGGGAAACAAGATACGCAGTATTTT. It yields the protein CASSLLGTGKQDTQYF.

V is TRBV27 and J is TRBJ2-1; D gene ambiguous. Germline V CDR1 and CDR2: MNHEY, SMNVEV (reference sequence). The V gene lost 7 bases and the J gene lost 3 bases, with 7 bases spanning the gap. This CDR3 comprises 12 residues. This CDR3 is CASTSVYNEQFF. In nucleotides, the CDR3 is TGTGCCAGCACGTCAGTCTACAATGAGCAGTTCTTC.